This T cell receptor beta chain was sequenced in a study of OX40 agonist ivuxolimab in advanced cancers. In the study overall: The costimulatory receptor OX40 (CD134) was targeted by ivuxolimab, a fully human IgG2 agonistic monoclonal antibody. Intravenous ivuxolimab was administered to patients every 2 weeks at six dose levels: 0.01, 0.1, 0.3, 1.5, 3 and 10 mg/kg. Of the roughly 52 dose-escalation patients, hepatocellular carcinoma was present in approximately 20, melanoma in around 15, renal cell carcinoma in 9 and head and neck cancer in 9. A male proportion of 70% to 90% and a mean age of approximately 60 years, ranging from about 20 to 80, were recorded for the dose-escalation cohort. Patients were allowed to have had prior anti-PD-1, anti-PD-L1 or anti-CTLA-4 therapy, and 30% to 40% of the dose-escalation patients had been treated with checkpoint inhibitors. Partial responses were achieved by three dose-escalation patients, of whom one had hepatocellular carcinoma and two had cutaneous melanoma. The purpose of peripheral TCRbeta sequencing was to test whether ivuxolimab changed TCR sequence diversity and led to clonal T-cell expansion. The paper describes the monotherapy dose-escalation part (N of about 55 patients) of the phase I trial of ivuxolimab. On the study overall, not on this receptor specifically: The antigen specificity of the peripheral T cells that underwent clonal expansion was not determined. At doses of 0.1 to 3.0 mg/kg, clonal expansion of both CD4+ and CD8+ blood T cells was observed from baseline to week 6. Partial responders in the 0.1-3.0 mg/kg groups had among the lowest normalized peripheral clonal expansion, especially among CD8+ T cells. On average, CD8+ T cells showed more expanded clones than CD4+ T cells after ivuxolimab. Low levels of normalized T-cell clonal expansion were also seen in some patients who did not respond.

Genomic DNA was extracted from sorted cells for sequencing of the TCRbeta CDR3 region. TCRbeta CDR3 regions were sequenced using the immunoSEQ Assay. Drawn from immuneACCESS, this table holds only the in-frame rearrangements with V and J called that TCRdb kept. Clones are partly lost; checked studies trace under half to an unresolved V gene and leave the rest unexplained. The table for this sample lists approximately 60,000 clones; about 87% of them were counted only once. The biggest ten clones account for roughly 5% of the sample. The trial excluded patients who had a history of autoimmune disease or who were on systemic immunosuppression. Peripheral blood for TCR sequencing was collected from all dose cohorts at baseline, on cycle 4 day 1, and on cycle 7 day 1. Samples were obtained from an open-label, multicenter, first-in-human phase I dose-escalation trial of ivuxolimab. Adults with locally advanced or metastatic melanoma, renal cell, hepatocellular, or head and neck squamous cell carcinoma were enrolled in the trial. Before TCR sequencing, CD4+ and CD8+ T cells were separately sorted from peripheral blood.

The count of this clone is one. The specificity of this receptor is unknown. No much larger clone exists at a distance of one base, and base qualities are not known. The receptor's source is an adult with an advanced solid tumor such as melanoma, head and neck, liver or kidney cancer. This sample comprised CD4+ or CD8+ T cells sorted from blood, obtained in a trial of the OX40 agonist ivuxolimab.

The CDR3 in this case is CASSPTGGTDTQYF. The DNA is TGCGCCAGCAGCCCGACGGGAGGCACAGATACGCAGTATTTT. Rearrangement joined TRBV4-3 to TRBJ2-3; TRBD2 could be the D gene, as 6 bases match. The CDR3 goes from the cysteine to the phenylalanine over 14 residues. Solely the CDR3 DNA is kept, with 42 bases framed from the first base. Trimming removed 4 bases from V and 1 base from J, leaving 9 bases between the germline ends. CDR1 and CDR2 (LGHNA, YSLEER) derive from the germline V gene.